This T cell receptor (beta chain) is drawn from a study of T cells in Graves' hyperthyroidism and ophthalmopathy. Findings and limits, study-wide: In the blood, most expanded thyroid clonotypes above 0.001 appeared as well. A model built on 13 V-J features separated ophthalmopathy from stable hyperthyroidism.

CDR3 size: 15 residues. Germline CDR1 is SNHLY and CDR2 is FYNNEI. V trimming: 10 bases; J trimming: 2 bases; junction bases outside the gene matches: 7. Concerning this clonotype itself: The antigen remains undetermined.

The source material, RNA transcripts, was used to amplify TCR beta CDR3 regions. HTBI primers were employed in a first-round RT-PCR of the TCR CDR3. TCRdb independently ran MiXCR on the multiplex PCR reads; one entry per CDR3 protein. The sample lists hundreds of thousands of distinct CDR3 sequences, roughly 37% occurring once. Stable hyperthyroidism: no ophthalmopathy progression over 18 months of follow-up. Criteria for exclusion of patients were uncontrolled infection, other autoimmune disease, pregnancy or lactation. The clonotype was recovered from a man between 18 and 35 years old with Graves' hyperthyroidism. The chain is built from TRBV2 and TRBJ1-5; 11 nucleotides align to TRBD1. The specimen was blood. The CDR3 here is CATNPGQGGNQPQHF. CDR3 bases: TGTGCCACAAATCCGGGACAGGGGGGCAATCAGCCCCAGCATTTT.